The TCR beta chain under discussion was sequenced for a study of blood T cell repertoires in COVID-19. CDR3 length: 18 amino acids. Germline CDR1 reads MNHNY; CDR2 reads SVGAGI (reference sequence). Trimming stripped 5 bases from V and 3 bases from J, with 22 bases between. This clone was recorded once. Original analysis: Estimates of nucleated cell counts were drawn from the amplification of reference gene primers. The method was immunoSEQ multiplex PCR; TCRdb's version includes in-frame clones alone and lacks a portion of them. V and J calls and clone size are those listed in that table; D and trimming were worked out from the DNA. Among 200,000 to 300,000 clones listed, 85% to 90% were seen once.

The receptor was isolated from a woman aged 40 to 50 with acute or convalescent COVID-19. Material for sequencing was peripheral blood. This chain joins TRBV6-6 and TRBJ1-4, with a weak D call TRBD1 (5 bases). The CDR3 DNA is TGTGCCAGCAGTCCCCCCTGGGGCAGGGTGGTTGCTAATGAAAAACTGTTTTTT. Its translation is CASSPPWGRVVANEKLFF.